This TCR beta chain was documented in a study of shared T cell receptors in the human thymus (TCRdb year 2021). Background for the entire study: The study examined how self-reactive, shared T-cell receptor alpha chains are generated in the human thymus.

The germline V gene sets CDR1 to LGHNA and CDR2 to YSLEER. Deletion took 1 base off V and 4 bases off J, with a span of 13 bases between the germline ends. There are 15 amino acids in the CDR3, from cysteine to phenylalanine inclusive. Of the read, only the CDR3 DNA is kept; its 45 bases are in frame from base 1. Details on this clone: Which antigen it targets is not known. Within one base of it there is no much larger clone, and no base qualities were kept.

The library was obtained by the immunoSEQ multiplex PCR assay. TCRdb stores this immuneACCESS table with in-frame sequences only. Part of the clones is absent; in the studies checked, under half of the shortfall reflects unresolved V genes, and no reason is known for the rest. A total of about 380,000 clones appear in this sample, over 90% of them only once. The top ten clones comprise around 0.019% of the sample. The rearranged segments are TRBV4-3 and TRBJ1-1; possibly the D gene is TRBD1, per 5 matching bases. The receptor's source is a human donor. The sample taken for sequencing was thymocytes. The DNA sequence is TGCGCCAGCAGCCAAGCCTCCGGGGGGGTCACTGAAGCTTTCTTT. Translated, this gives CASSQASGGVTEAFF.